This T cell receptor (beta chain) was obtained from a study of PD-1 blockade in classical Hodgkin lymphoma. The study's findings and limits: Diversity similar to that of newly diagnosed patients was seen at baseline in complete responders. Diminished baseline TCR diversity has been reported in newly diagnosed patients relative to healthy donors. Excluded were patients who started nivolumab under 1 year after ASCT, a group that had lower diversity. Researchers reported that CD4+ TCR diversity, though not CD8+, rose significantly by C4D1.

In this sample, this clone turned up a few times. The antigen remains undetermined. With 5 bases removed from V and 1 base from J, the gap between germline ends came to 11 bases. Germline loops: CDR1 LNHDA, CDR2 SQIVND (reference sequence). The CDR3 consists of 14 residues. Described time point: cycle 4 day 1 (C4D1), after about 6 weeks of nivolumab. Autologous stem cell transplantation was followed by relapse in every patient, and brentuximab vedotin exposure varied. Assay: immunoSEQ multiplex PCR; the TCRdb copy retains only in-frame clones and omits some. Of approximately 25,000 clones in the sample, about two thirds are singletons; the top ten hold around 4%.

The source was peripheral blood mononuclear cells (PBMCs), collected before the fourth cycle of nivolumab. V gene TRBV19 combines with J gene TRBJ2-5, with a weak D call TRBD2 (5 bases). The clonotype comes from a human donor with classical Hodgkin lymphoma. As DNA, the CDR3 is TGTGCCAGTAGTGAACGGGAAGTCCAAGAGACCCAGTACTTC. It encodes CASSEREVQETQYF.